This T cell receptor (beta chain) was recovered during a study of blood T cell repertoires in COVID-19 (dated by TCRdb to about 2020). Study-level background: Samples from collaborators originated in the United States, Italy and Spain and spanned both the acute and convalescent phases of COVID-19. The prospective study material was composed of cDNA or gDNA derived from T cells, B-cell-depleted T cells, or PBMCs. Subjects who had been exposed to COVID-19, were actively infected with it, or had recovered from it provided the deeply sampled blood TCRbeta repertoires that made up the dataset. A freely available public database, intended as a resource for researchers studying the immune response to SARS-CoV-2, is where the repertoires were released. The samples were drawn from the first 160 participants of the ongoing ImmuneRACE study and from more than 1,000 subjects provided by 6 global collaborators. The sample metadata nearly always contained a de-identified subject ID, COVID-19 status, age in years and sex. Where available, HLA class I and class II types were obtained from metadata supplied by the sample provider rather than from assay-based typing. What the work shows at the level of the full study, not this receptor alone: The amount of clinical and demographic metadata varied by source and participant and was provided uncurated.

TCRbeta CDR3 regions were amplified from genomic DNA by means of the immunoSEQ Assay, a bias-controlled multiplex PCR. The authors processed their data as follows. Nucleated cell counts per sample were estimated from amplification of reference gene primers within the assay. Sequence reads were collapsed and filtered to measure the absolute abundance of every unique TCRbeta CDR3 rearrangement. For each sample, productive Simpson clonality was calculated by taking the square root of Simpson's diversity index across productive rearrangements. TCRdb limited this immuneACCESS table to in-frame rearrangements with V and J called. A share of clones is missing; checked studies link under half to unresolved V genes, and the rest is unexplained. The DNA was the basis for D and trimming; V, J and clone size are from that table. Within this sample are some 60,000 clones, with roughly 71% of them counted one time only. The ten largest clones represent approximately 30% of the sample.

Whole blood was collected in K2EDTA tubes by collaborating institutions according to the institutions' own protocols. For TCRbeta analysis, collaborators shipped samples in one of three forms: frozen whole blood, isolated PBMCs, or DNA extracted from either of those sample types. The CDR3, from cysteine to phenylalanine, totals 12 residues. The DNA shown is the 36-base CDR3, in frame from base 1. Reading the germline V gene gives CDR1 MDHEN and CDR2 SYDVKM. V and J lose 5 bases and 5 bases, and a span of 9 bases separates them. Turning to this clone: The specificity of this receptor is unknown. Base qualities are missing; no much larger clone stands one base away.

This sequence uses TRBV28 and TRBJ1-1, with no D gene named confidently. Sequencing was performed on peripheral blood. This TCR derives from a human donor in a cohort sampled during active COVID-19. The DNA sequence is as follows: TGTGCCAGCAGTCAATTCAGGACTGAAGCTTTCTTT. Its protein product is CASSQFRTEAFF.